This T cell receptor (beta chain) appears in the sequencing data of a study of shared T cell receptors in the human thymus. Measured with immunoSEQ multiplex PCR; TCRdb has only the in-frame clones, and not every one. The sample lists about 660,000 clones; 88% were seen once. Between the trimmed V and J ends, which lost 3 bases and 5 bases, there was a span of 13 bases. Germline assignment: CDR1 SEHNR and CDR2 FQNEAQ (reference sequence). The CDR3 has 14 residues. The same data also went into a second study, on human thymus T cells. That study adds: Healthy Finnish infants undergoing corrective surgery for congenital heart defects were used as donors. Use of V and J genes seemed skewed within the thymic and blood repertoires. Related work showed strongly overlapping thymic repertoires across unrelated individuals.

This sequence originates from a boy in the first two years of life with a congenital heart defect. The sample comprised thymocytes. The rearrangement joins TRBV7-9 to TRBJ2-5, with D maybe TRBD2 (5 bases). The chain's CDR3 is CASSFGADGETQYF. In nucleotides, the CDR3 is TGTGCCAGCAGCTTCGGAGCGGACGGGGAGACCCAGTACTTC.